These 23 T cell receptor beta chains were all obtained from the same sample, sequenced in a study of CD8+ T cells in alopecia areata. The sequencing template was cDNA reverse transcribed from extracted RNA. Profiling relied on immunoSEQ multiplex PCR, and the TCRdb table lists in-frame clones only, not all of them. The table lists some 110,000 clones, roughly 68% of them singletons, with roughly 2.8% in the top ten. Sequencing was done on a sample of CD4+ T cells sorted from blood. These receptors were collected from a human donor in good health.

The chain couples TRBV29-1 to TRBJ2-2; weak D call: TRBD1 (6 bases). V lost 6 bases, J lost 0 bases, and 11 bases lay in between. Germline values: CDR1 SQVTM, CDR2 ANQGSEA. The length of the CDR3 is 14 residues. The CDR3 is CSVFGTSNTGELFF. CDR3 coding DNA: TGCAGCGTCTTCGGGACATCGAACACCGGGGAGCTGTTTTTT.

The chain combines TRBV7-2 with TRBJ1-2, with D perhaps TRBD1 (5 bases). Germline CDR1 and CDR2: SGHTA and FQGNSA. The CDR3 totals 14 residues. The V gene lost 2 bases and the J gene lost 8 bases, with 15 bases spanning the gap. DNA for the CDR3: TGTGCCAGCAGCTTATCATCAGGGATGGGCGGCTACACCTTC. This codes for CASSLSSGMGGYTF. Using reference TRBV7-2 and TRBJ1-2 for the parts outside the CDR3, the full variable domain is GAGVSQSPSNKVTEKGKDVELRCDPISGHTALYWYRQSLGQGLEFLIYFQGNSAPDKSGLPSDRFSAERTGGSVSTLTIQRTQQEDSAVYLCASSLSSGMGGYTFGSGTRLTVV.

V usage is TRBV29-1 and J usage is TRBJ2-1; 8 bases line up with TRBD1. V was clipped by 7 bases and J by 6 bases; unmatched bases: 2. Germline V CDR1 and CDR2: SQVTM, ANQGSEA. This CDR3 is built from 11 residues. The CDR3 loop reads CSADRGNEQFF. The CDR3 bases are TGCAGCGCCGACAGGGGCAATGAGCAGTTCTTC.

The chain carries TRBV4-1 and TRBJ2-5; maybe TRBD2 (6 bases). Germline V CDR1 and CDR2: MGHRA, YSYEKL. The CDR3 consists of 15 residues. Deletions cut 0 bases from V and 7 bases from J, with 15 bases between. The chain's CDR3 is CASSQDSGVQGTQYF. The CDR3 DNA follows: TGCGCCAGCAGCCAAGATTCGGGAGTGCAGGGGACCCAGTACTTC.

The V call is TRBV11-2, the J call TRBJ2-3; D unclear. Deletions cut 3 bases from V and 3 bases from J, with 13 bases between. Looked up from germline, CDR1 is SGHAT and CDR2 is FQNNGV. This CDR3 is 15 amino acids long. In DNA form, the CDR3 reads TGTGCCAGCAGCTTTGTTCCGGCACTGACAGATACGCAGTATTTT. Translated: CASSFVPALTDTQYF.

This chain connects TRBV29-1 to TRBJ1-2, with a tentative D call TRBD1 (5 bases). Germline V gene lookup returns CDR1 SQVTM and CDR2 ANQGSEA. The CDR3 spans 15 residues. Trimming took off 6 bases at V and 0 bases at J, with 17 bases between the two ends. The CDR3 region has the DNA TGCAGCGTCCGTGGGGGGACGGCAGCTAACTATGGCTACACCTTC. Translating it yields CSVRGGTAANYGYTF.

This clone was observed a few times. The CDR3 sequence is CASSVPGPYTDTQYF. In nucleotides, the CDR3 is TGTGCCAGCAGCGTTCCGGGACCTTACACAGATACGCAGTATTTT. The J gene is TRBJ2-3, the V gene TRBV11-2; D is possibly TRBD1 or TRBD2 (5 bases each). With 5 bases removed from V and 2 bases from J, the gap between germline ends came to 14 bases. CDR1 and CDR2 (germline): SGHAT, FQNNGV. The CDR3 spans 15 residues.

The CDR3 bases are TGCGCCAGCAGCCAACCCCGACAGGACAATCAGCCCCAGCATTTT. Amino acid sequence: CASSQPRQDNQPQHF. The J gene is TRBJ1-5, the V gene TRBV4-1; D perhaps matches TRBD1 (6 bases). With 2 bases removed from V and 3 bases from J, the gap between germline ends came to 11 bases. CDR3 size: 15 residues. Germline loops: CDR1 MGHRA, CDR2 YSYEKL.

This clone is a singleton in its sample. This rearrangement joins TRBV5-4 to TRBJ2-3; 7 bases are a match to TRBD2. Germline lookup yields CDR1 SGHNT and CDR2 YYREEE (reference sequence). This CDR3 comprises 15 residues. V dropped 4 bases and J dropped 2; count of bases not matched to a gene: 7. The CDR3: CASSLTSDTTDTQYF. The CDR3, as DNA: TGTGCCAGCAGCCTCACTAGCGATACCACAGATACGCAGTATTTT.

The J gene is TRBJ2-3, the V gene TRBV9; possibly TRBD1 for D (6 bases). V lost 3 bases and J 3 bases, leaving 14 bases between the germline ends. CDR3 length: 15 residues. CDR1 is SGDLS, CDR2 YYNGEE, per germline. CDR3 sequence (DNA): TGTGCCAGCAGCGCCCTACAGGGATCAACAGATACGCAGTATTTT. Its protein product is CASSALQGSTDTQYF. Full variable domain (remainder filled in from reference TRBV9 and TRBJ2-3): DSGVTQTPKHLITATGQRVTLRCSPRSGDLSVYWYQQSLDQGLQFLIQYYNGEERAKGNILERFSAQQFPDLHSELNLSSLELGDSALYFCASSALQGSTDTQYFGPGTRLTVL.

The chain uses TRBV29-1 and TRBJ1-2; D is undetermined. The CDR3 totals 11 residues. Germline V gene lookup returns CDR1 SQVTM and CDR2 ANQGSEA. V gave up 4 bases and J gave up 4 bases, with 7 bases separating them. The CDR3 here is CSVVTPYGYTF. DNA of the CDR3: TGCAGCGTTGTTACTCCCTATGGCTACACCTTC.

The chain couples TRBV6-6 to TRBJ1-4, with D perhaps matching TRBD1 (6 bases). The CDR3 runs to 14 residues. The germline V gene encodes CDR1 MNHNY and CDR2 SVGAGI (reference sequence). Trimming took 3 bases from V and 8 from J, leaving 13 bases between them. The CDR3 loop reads CASSYSAGVEKLFF. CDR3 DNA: TGTGCCAGCAGTTATTCGGCAGGGGTCGAAAAACTGTTTTTT.

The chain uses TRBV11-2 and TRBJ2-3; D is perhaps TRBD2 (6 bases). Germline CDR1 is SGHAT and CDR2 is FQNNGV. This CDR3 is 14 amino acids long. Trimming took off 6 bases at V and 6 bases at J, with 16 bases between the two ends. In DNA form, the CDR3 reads TGTGCCAGCAGGTCCCTCGGGAGCGCGGATACGCAGTATTTT. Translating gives CASRSLGSADTQYF.

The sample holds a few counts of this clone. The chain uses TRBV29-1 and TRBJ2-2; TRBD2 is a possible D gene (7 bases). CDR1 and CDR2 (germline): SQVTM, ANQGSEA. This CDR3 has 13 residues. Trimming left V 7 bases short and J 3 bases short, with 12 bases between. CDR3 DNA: TGCAGCGCCTCGGGGGGCCACACCGGGGAGCTGTTTTTT. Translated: CSASGGHTGELFF.

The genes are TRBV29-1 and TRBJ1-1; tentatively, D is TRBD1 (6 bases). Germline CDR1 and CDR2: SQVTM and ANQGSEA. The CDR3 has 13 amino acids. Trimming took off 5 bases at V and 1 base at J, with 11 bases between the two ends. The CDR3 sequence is CSVSRTANTEAFF. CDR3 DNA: TGCAGCGTTTCACGGACAGCGAACACTGAAGCTTTCTTT.

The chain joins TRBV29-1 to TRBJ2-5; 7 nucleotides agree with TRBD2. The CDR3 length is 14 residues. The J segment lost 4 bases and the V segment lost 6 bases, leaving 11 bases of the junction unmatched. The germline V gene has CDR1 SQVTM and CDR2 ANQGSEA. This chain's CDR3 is CSVSVGGTVETQYF. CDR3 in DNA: TGCAGCGTCTCGGTGGGGGGGACGGTAGAGACCCAGTACTTC.

This CDR3 reads CASSPGLAGPPTAQFF. In DNA, the CDR3 is TGTGCCAGCAGCCCAGGACTAGCGGGGCCCCCTACAGCGCAGTTCTTC. This chain joins TRBV11-2 and TRBJ2-1, with 12 bases fitting TRBD2. Trimming removed 5 bases from V and 12 bases from J; junction bases left unmatched: 14. This CDR3 is built from 16 residues. CDR1 is SGHAT and CDR2 is FQNNGV in the germline V gene.

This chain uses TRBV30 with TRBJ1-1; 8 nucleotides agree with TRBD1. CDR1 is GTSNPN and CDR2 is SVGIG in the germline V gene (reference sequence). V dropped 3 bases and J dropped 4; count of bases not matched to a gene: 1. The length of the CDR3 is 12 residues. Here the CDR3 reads CAWRQGATEAFF. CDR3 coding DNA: TGTGCCTGGAGGCAGGGGGCCACTGAAGCTTTCTTT.

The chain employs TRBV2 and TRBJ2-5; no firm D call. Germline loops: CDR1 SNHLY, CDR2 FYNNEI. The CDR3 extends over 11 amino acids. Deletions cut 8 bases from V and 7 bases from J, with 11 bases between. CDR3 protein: CASEALTTQYF. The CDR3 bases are TGTGCCAGCGAGGCCCTTACGACCCAGTACTTC.

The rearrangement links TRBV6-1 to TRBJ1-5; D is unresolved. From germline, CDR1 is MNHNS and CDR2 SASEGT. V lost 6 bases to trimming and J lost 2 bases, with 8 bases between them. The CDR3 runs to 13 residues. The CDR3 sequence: CASRQSRNQPQHF. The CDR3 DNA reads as TGTGCCAGCAGACAAAGCCGCAATCAGCCCCAGCATTTT.

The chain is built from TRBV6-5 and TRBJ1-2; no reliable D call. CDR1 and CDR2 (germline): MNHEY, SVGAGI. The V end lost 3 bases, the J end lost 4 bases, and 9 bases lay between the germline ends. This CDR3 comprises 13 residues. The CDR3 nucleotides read TGTGCCAGCAGTTATGAGGGTCTCTATGGCTACACCTTC. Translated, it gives CASSYEGLYGYTF.

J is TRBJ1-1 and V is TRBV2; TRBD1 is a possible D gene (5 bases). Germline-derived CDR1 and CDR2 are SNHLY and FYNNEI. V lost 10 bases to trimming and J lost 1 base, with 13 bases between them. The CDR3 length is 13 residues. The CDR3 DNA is TGTGCCACAGAGAGGGGTTGGAACACTGAAGCTTTCTTT. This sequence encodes CATERGWNTEAFF.

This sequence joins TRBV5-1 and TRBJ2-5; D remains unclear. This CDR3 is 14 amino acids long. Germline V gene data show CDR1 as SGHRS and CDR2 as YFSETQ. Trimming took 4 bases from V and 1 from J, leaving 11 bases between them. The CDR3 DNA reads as TGCGCCAGCAGCCTACAGCAAATCCAAGAGACCCAGTACTTC. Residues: CASSLQQIQETQYF.